Shown below are 28 T cell receptor beta chains from a single sample sequenced in a study of T cells after yellow fever vaccination. TCRdb itself ran the 5' RACE reads through MiXCR, one entry per CDR3 protein. This table has about 360,000 distinct CDR3 sequences, about 6.2% appearing once. The input for sequencing was PBMCs, taken 5 days after the yellow fever booster vaccination. All receptors derive from a man aged 25 to 45 who received the YFV17D yellow fever vaccine.

This clonotype showed up just a few times. The CDR3 DNA reads as TGCAGTGCCGCGGAGGAGGTAAACATTCAGTACTTC. Translated, it gives CSAAEEVNIQYF. This rearrangement joins TRBV20-1 to TRBJ2-4; TRBD2 might be the D (5 bases). CDR3 length: 12 amino acids. Trimming stripped 6 bases from V and 6 bases from J, with 12 bases between. Germline V lookup: CDR1 DFQATT, CDR2 SNEGSKA (reference sequence).

This clonotype has only a few counts. J is TRBJ2-3 and V is TRBV7-2; 10 bases fit TRBD2. Trimming took 0 bases from V and 7 from J; bases not matched to a gene: 4. This CDR3 is built from 15 residues. Germline V gene data show CDR1 as SGHTA and CDR2 as FQGNSA. CDR3 DNA: TGTGCCAGCAGCTTAGCGGGACTAGCGCTTAATACGCAGTATTTT. The encoded protein is CASSLAGLALNTQYF.

This clonotype was counted at least ten times. The chain uses TRBV7-6 and TRBJ1-1; 9 bases align to TRBD1. This CDR3 spans 14 amino acids. Trimming removed 5 bases from V and 4 bases from J; junction bases left unmatched: 5. Germline V gene lookup returns CDR1 SGHVS and CDR2 FNYEAQ. The chain's CDR3 is CASSNRDRVTEAFF. The CDR3 coding sequence is TGTGCCAGCAGCAACCGGGACAGGGTCACTGAAGCTTTCTTT.

This clonotype occurred many times. The gene calls are TRBV19 and TRBJ2-1, with D possibly called TRBD1 or TRBD2 (5 bases each). Trimming removed 2 bases at V and 7 bases at J, with 15 bases between. The CDR3 has 15 residues. CDR1 and CDR2 from the germline V gene are LNHDA and SQIVND (reference sequence). CDR3 residues: CASSITQGRRNEQFF. The CDR3 nucleotides are TGTGCCAGTAGTATAACCCAGGGACGGAGGAATGAGCAGTTCTTC. The full variable domain, its missing parts supplied by reference TRBV19 and TRBJ2-1, is DGGITQSPKYLFRKEGQNVTLSCEQNLNHDAMYWYRQDPGQGLRLIYYSQIVNDFQKGDIAEGYSVSREKKESFPLTVTSAQKNPTAFYLCASSITQGRRNEQFFGPGTRLTVL.

The chain is built from TRBV18 and TRBJ1-1; tentative D call: TRBD1 (5 bases). Germline V gene lookup returns CDR1 KGHSH and CDR2 LQKENI. This CDR3 comprises 16 residues. Trimming stripped 4 bases from V and 4 bases from J, with 19 bases between. The CDR3 loop is CASSQRGRRDGTEAFF. CDR3 DNA: TGTGCCAGCTCACAAAGGGGCAGGCGCGACGGCACTGAAGCTTTCTTT.

The genes are TRBV5-5 and TRBJ2-7; D ambiguous. From germline, CDR1 is SGHKS and CDR2 YYEKEE (reference sequence). The CDR3 is 14 residues long. The V and J ends lost 0 bases and 2 bases respectively, with 9 bases between them. The CDR3 sequence: CASSLGLLPYEQYF. CDR3 nucleotide sequence: TGTGCCAGCAGCTTGGGGCTACTACCCTACGAGCAGTACTTC.

This chain connects TRBV14 to TRBJ1-1, with a possible D match to TRBD1 (5 bases). This CDR3 has 12 amino acids. Germline V gene data show CDR1 as SGHDN and CDR2 as FVKESK. V lost 3 bases to trimming and J lost 7 bases, with 9 bases between them. The CDR3 here is CASSQTAIEAFF. For the CDR3, the DNA is TGTGCCAGCAGCCAGACAGCAATTGAAGCTTTCTTT.

The chain has TRBV10-3 and TRBJ2-1; 8 bases align to TRBD2. Per germline, CDR1 ENHRY and CDR2 SYGVKD. This CDR3 has 17 residues. With V trimmed by 5 bases and J by 1 base, 10 bases remained unmatched. CDR3 loop: CAISSGFERESYNEQFF. The CDR3 nucleotides read TGTGCCATCAGTAGTGGGTTCGAGCGGGAGTCCTACAATGAGCAGTTCTTC.

This clonotype was seen many times. For the CDR3, the DNA is TGTGCCAGCAGTTTAAGCGGGAGGCACAATGAGCAGTTCTTC. Protein product: CASSLSGRHNEQFF. The rearrangement joins TRBV28 to TRBJ2-1, with 9 bases aligning to TRBD2. CDR3 length equals 14 residues. Germline assignment: CDR1 MDHEN and CDR2 SYDVKM. V shed 2 bases and J 5 bases; nucleotides not matched to a gene: 1.

To note about this clonotype: A much larger clone differs by one base, so this may be a read error. The chain couples TRBV20-1 to TRBJ1-5; the match to TRBD1 covers 7 bases. The CDR3 is 16 amino acids. The V gene's germline CDR1 is DFQATT and CDR2 SNEGSKA (reference sequence). For the CDR3, the DNA is TGCTGTGCTAGAGATCCGGGACAGTATAGCAATCAGCCCCAGCATTTT. Translated: CCARDPGQYSNQPQHF.

This clonotype was recorded a few times. V is TRBV5-1 and J is TRBJ2-2, with 8 bases aligning to TRBD2. V lost 5 bases and J lost 7; bases outside the gene matches: 13. CDR3 length equals 16 residues. Germline CDR1 is SGHRS and CDR2 is YFSETQ. For the CDR3, the DNA is TGCGCCAGCAGTATCGCGGGAGGTTCAAATAACGGGGAGCTGTTTTTT. Protein: CASSIAGGSNNGELFF.

V gene TRBV11-2 combines with J gene TRBJ2-3, with 7 bases aligning to TRBD2. There are 19 residues in the CDR3. V lost 7 bases to trimming and J lost 4 bases; unmatched junction nucleotides: 23. Germline V gene lookup returns CDR1 SGHAT and CDR2 FQNNGV. The CDR3 loop reads CASTTNPPASGRGADTQYF. The DNA for the CDR3 is TGTGCCAGCACCACAAATCCTCCGGCTAGCGGTCGGGGCGCAGATACGCAGTATTTT. Together with reference TRBV11-2 and TRBJ2-3, the CDR3 gives the full variable domain: EAGVAQSPRYKIIEKRQSVAFWCNPISGHATLYWYQQILGQGPKLLIQFQNNGVVDDSQLPKDRFSAERLKGVDSTLKIQPAKLEDSAVYLCASTTNPPASGRGADTQYFGPGTRLTVL.

There are a few counts of this clonotype. The gene calls are TRBV4-3 and TRBJ2-7; D uncertain. The CDR3 consists of 14 residues. V was cut by 3 bases and J by 2 bases, with 11 bases left in between. Germline V gene data show CDR1 as LGHNA and CDR2 as YSLEER. This CDR3 is CASSQRRSTYEQYF. CDR3 DNA: TGCGCCAGCAGCCAGAGAAGAAGCACCTACGAGCAGTACTTC.

In this sample, this clonotype turned up a few times. J is TRBJ2-5 and V is TRBV14; 7 nucleotides align to TRBD2. V was clipped by 1 base and J by 4 bases; unmatched bases: 12. Germline V lookup: CDR1 SGHDN, CDR2 FVKESK. The CDR3 length is 17 residues. CDR3 protein: CASSQVSGRARGETQYF. In DNA form, the CDR3 reads TGTGCCAGCAGCCAAGTGTCAGGGAGGGCCCGGGGAGAGACCCAGTACTTC.

This clonotype was seen ten or more times. The chain carries TRBV20-1 and TRBJ2-1; 10 bases are a match to TRBD2. CDR1 is DFQATT, CDR2 SNEGSKA, per germline (reference sequence). V lost 3 bases, J lost 6 bases, and 8 bases stayed unmatched. This CDR3 contains 15 residues. The CDR3 loop is CSARESGRASNEQFF. The CDR3 DNA follows: TGCAGTGCTAGGGAAAGCGGGAGGGCCTCCAATGAGCAGTTCTTC.

The J gene is TRBJ1-5, the V gene TRBV28, with D uncertain. This CDR3 has 14 residues. The germline V gene has CDR1 MDHEN and CDR2 SYDVKM. The V and J ends lost 1 base and 1 base respectively, with 5 bases between them. The CDR3: CASSLLNSNQPQHF. The CDR3 bases are TGTGCCAGCAGTTTATTAAACAGCAATCAGCCCCAGCATTTT.

The chain joins TRBV7-9 to TRBJ2-7; 7 nucleotides line up with TRBD2. There are 19 residues in the CDR3. Germline V CDR1 and CDR2: SEHNR, FQNEAQ (reference sequence). The V segment lost 1 base and the J segment 2 bases; nucleotides outside the gene matches: 17. The CDR3, as DNA: TGTGCCAGCAGCTTAGGTACCCTAGCGGTCGGCCCCGTCCCCTACGAGCAGTACTTC. The encoded protein is CASSLGTLAVGPVPYEQYF.

This clonotype was counted between two and nine times. The rearrangement uses TRBV20-1 and TRBJ2-2, with 7 nucleotides matching TRBD2. CDR3 length equals 14 residues. J gave up 5 bases and V 6 bases, and 9 bases lay outside the gene matches. Germline V gene sequence: CDR1 DFQATT, CDR2 SNEGSKA (reference sequence). In DNA, the CDR3 is TGCAGTGCCCCTAGGGGAGGGGTTACCGGGGAGCTGTTTTTT. Its translation is CSAPRGGVTGELFF.

Many counts were recorded for this clonotype. The chain links TRBV12-3 or TRBV12-4 to TRBJ2-7, with D perhaps matching TRBD1 (6 bases). The CDR3 runs 13 residues. Trimming left V 3 bases short and J 4 bases short, with 10 bases between. The CDR3, as DNA: TGTGCCAGCAGTTTGGGGACAATATACGAGCAGTACTTC. This gives the protein CASSLGTIYEQYF.

This clonotype was counted many times. The chain is built from TRBV20-1 and TRBJ2-7, with TRBD2 matching over 10 bases. The length of the CDR3 is 16 residues. After removal of 0 bases from V and 0 bases from J, the junction contained 5 bases not matched to a gene. Germline values: CDR1 DFQATT, CDR2 SNEGSKA (reference sequence). DNA for the CDR3: TGCAGTGCTAGAGAGACCAGCGGGAGGGCCTCCTACGAGCAGTACTTC. The encoded protein is CSARETSGRASYEQYF.

This clonotype was seen a few times. The rearrangement links TRBV7-9 to TRBJ2-1, with no clear D. The germline V and J ends were trimmed by 3 bases and 9 bases, with 15 bases remaining between them. Germline V lookup: CDR1 SEHNR, CDR2 FQNEAQ (reference sequence). The CDR3 is made up of 14 amino acids. In DNA form, the CDR3 reads TGTGCCAGCAGCTTGGGTCCCCAATTGGGTGAGCAGTTCTTC. It translates to CASSLGPQLGEQFF. The full variable domain, completed using reference TRBV7-9 and TRBJ2-1, is DTGVSQNPRHKITKRGQNVTFRCDPISEHNRLYWYRQTLGQGPEFLTYFQNEAQLEKSRLLSDRFSAERPKGSFSTLEIQRTEQGDSAMYLCASSLGPQLGEQFFGPGTRLTVL.

This clonotype was counted between two and nine times. This chain joins TRBV12-3 or TRBV12-4 and TRBJ1-2; D not certain. CDR3 size: 14 residues. V was pared by 6 bases and J by 4 bases, with 15 bases between. In nucleotides, the CDR3 is TGTGCCAGCAGCCCCGGACTGACGTTCTATGGCTACACCTTC. Encoded protein: CASSPGLTFYGYTF.

This clonotype has at least ten counts. The J gene is TRBJ2-1, the V gene TRBV6-9, with 7 nucleotides matching TRBD1. Trimming at V came to 11 bases and at J to 3 bases, leaving 19 bases not matched to a gene. The germline gives CDR1 MNHGY, CDR2 SVAAGI. The CDR3 is 17 amino acids. The DNA for the CDR3 is TGTGCCGTGCTCCTGGGACAGAGAATTCAAAGCTACAATGAGCAGTTCTTC. Translating it yields CAVLLGQRIQSYNEQFF.

This clonotype showed up many times. This sequence joins TRBV7-9 and TRBJ2-3; the match to TRBD2 covers 9 bases. This CDR3 is built from 16 residues. Germline trimming cut 4 bases from V and 1 base from J; bases unmatched to any gene: 6. Germline loops: CDR1 SEHNR, CDR2 FQNEAQ (reference sequence). This CDR3 is CASSYQAGGGTDTQYF. The CDR3 nucleotides are TGTGCCAGCAGCTATCAAGCGGGAGGCGGCACAGATACGCAGTATTTT.

This clonotype was picked up a small number of times. The CDR3 region is CASSQEGGAVLDTQYF. As DNA, the CDR3 is TGTGCCAGCAGCCAAGAAGGGGGCGCCGTGTTGGATACGCAGTATTTT. This chain uses TRBV4-2 with TRBJ2-3; 7 nucleotides agree with TRBD1. With V trimmed by 0 bases and J by 6 bases, 9 bases remained unmatched. The CDR3 is made up of 16 amino acids. Germline V gene sequence: CDR1 LGHNA, CDR2 YNFKEQ.

This clonotype was seen more than once but under ten times. The V and J genes are TRBV12-3 or TRBV12-4 and TRBJ2-1, with D unresolved. This CDR3 is built from 16 residues. Trimming left V 2 bases short and J 2 bases short, with 13 bases between. CDR3 nucleotide sequence: TGTGCCAGCAGTTTACCCCCCTATTCTCCCTACAATGAGCAGTTCTTC. It yields the protein CASSLPPYSPYNEQFF.

In this sample, this clonotype turned up a few times. V is TRBV5-1 and J is TRBJ2-1; 7 nucleotides agree with TRBD2. CDR3 length equals 13 residues. Germline trimming cut 3 bases from V and 9 bases from J; bases unmatched to any gene: 6. Germline V gene data show CDR1 as SGHRS and CDR2 as YFSETQ. CDR3 loop: CASSSTSQAEQFF. The CDR3 DNA follows: TGCGCCAGCAGCTCGACTAGCCAGGCTGAGCAGTTCTTC.

This clonotype has only a few counts. The V gene is TRBV27, the J gene TRBJ2-2; D unresolved. Germline-derived CDR1 and CDR2 are MNHEY and SMNVEV (reference sequence). Deletions cut 5 bases from V and 4 bases from J, with 14 bases between. The CDR3 loop spans 15 amino acids. CDR3 sequence reads: CASSPLRWATGELFF. CDR3 coding DNA: TGTGCCAGCAGTCCTTTAAGATGGGCCACCGGGGAGCTGTTTTTT.